What follows are 20 T cell receptor beta chains derived from one specimen sequenced in a study of cytomegalovirus exposure and HLA in healthy donors. It was with 60 Vbeta and 13 Jbeta primers that the PCR ran. The data were produced by immunoSEQ multiplex PCR, yet TCRdb's version contains in-frame clones alone and is incomplete. The table lists some 200,000 clones, about 85% of them singletons, with approximately 0.39% in the top ten. Sample: PBMCs. Every receptor here comes from a male donor in good health and CMV-seropositive.

This chain joins TRBV15 and TRBJ1-4; D remains unclear. Trimming cost V 0 bases and J 0 bases, with 11 bases left between them. CDR3 length equals 17 residues. Germline CDR1 is LNHNV and CDR2 is YYDKDF (reference sequence). For the CDR3, the DNA is TGTGCCACCAGCAGAGATTATGGTAGTCCAACTAATGAAAAACTGTTTTTT. Protein product: CATSRDYGSPTNEKLFF.

This clone was detected once. This rearrangement joins TRBV6-5 to TRBJ1-2; 10 bases align to TRBD1. CDR3 size: 14 residues. The V gene end was trimmed by 7 bases and the J gene end by 5 bases; junction bases not matched to a gene: 7. CDR1 MNHEY and CDR2 SVGAGI come from the germline V gene. CDR3 sequence: CASKKTGGGYGYTF. CDR3 coding DNA: TGTGCCAGCAAAAAGACAGGGGGCGGGTATGGCTACACCTTC.

The chain employs TRBV11-2 and TRBJ2-5; 8 nucleotides agree with TRBD2. Germline values: CDR1 SGHAT, CDR2 FQNNGV. The CDR3 covers 15 residues. V lost 5 bases to trimming and J lost 3 bases; unmatched junction nucleotides: 8. The CDR3 spells CASSPAIAGKETQYF. CDR3 nucleotide sequence: TGTGCCAGCAGCCCCGCTATAGCGGGAAAAGAGACCCAGTACTTC.

The chain combines TRBV6-5 with TRBJ1-5; D call uncertain. The CDR3 has 13 residues. Trimming took off 8 bases at V and 3 bases at J, with 11 bases between the two ends. Germline loops: CDR1 MNHEY, CDR2 SVGAGI. The CDR3 bases are TGTGCCAGCCGGAGTACCCACAATCAGCCCCAGCATTTT. It specifies CASRSTHNQPQHF.

CDR3 in amino acids: CASSLDINTYEQYF. CDR3 sequence (DNA): TGTGCCAGCAGCTTAGATATAAACACCTACGAGCAGTACTTC. The chain recombines TRBV7-6 with TRBJ2-7; D remains ambiguous. The V end was cut by 1 base, the J end by 2 bases, with 9 bases between. Germline V gene sequence: CDR1 SGHVS, CDR2 FNYEAQ. The CDR3 contains 14 residues.

CDR3 amino acids: CASNRVRHNEQFF. CDR3 DNA: TGTGCCAGTAACAGGGTTCGACACAATGAGCAGTTCTTC. V and J are TRBV11-2 and TRBJ2-1; TRBD1 might be the D (6 bases). Germline CDR1 and CDR2: SGHAT and FQNNGV. The length of the CDR3 is 13 residues. V lost 9 bases and J 5 bases, leaving 14 bases between the germline ends.

The CDR3 sequence is CASSPLAGSNQPQHF. CDR3 DNA: TGCGCCAGCAGCCCTCTGGCAGGGAGCAATCAGCCCCAGCATTTT. The chain joins TRBV5-1 to TRBJ1-5; tentatively, D is TRBD1 (5 bases). V lost 4 bases to trimming and J lost 1 base, with 12 bases between them. This CDR3 comprises 15 residues. Germline-derived CDR1 and CDR2 are SGHRS and YFSETQ.

The V gene is TRBV7-2, the J gene TRBJ2-1, with D maybe TRBD2 (6 bases). This CDR3 has 15 residues. The germline V and J ends were trimmed by 5 bases and 6 bases, with 17 bases remaining between them. Germline values: CDR1 SGHTA, CDR2 FQGNSA. The CDR3 sequence is CASSLTSTTGNEQFF. In DNA form, the CDR3 reads TGTGCCAGCAGCCTCACTAGCACCACTGGCAATGAGCAGTTCTTC.

J is TRBJ1-5 and V is TRBV6-6; D perhaps matches TRBD1 (6 bases). V was trimmed by 5 bases and J by 5 bases, leaving 13 bases between them. Germline values: CDR1 MNHNY, CDR2 SVGAGI (reference sequence). This CDR3 is 14 amino acids long. CDR3 bases: TGTGCCAGCAGTGCAACAGGGACGCATCAGCCCCAGCATTTT. Translating it yields CASSATGTHQPQHF.

The chain combines TRBV9 with TRBJ2-7, with D tentatively TRBD2 (5 bases). V dropped 3 bases and J dropped 3 bases, with 10 bases sitting between them. The CDR3 has 13 amino acids. The germline gives CDR1 SGDLS, CDR2 YYNGEE. The CDR3 sequence: CASSGTRDYEQYF. CDR3 DNA sequence: TGTGCCAGCAGCGGGACTCGTGACTACGAGCAGTACTTC.

The chain couples TRBV6-1 to TRBJ1-2, with D uncertain. V lost 3 bases and J 8 bases, leaving 13 bases between the germline ends. Germline CDR1 MNHNS, CDR2 SASEGT. This CDR3 is built from 13 residues. The CDR3 coding sequence is TGTGCCAGCAGTGACCCCGCTAGGCGAGGCTACACCTTC. It is translated as CASSDPARRGYTF.

CDR3 sequence (DNA): TGTGCCACCAAGGGGGTCGGGACGCGACTAGAAAAACTGTTTTTT. Amino acid sequence: CATKGVGTRLEKLFF. The J gene is TRBJ1-4, the V gene TRBV6-5; the D gene is possibly TRBD1 (6 bases). The CDR3 contains 15 residues. V was shortened by 10 bases and J by 8 bases, with 23 bases between the two germline ends. CDR1 and CDR2 from the germline V gene are MNHEY and SVGAGI.

V and J are TRBV27 and TRBJ2-1; possibly TRBD1 for D (6 bases). V lost 2 bases to trimming and J lost 2 bases, with 16 bases between them. Germline CDR1 reads MNHEY; CDR2 reads SMNVEV (reference sequence). The CDR3 is made up of 17 amino acids. The CDR3 DNA reads as TGTGCCAGCAGTTTAATCCTAGGGGGAGTAACCTACAATGAGCAGTTCTTC. Protein: CASSLILGGVTYNEQFF.

The chain couples TRBV6-6 to TRBJ2-7; tentatively, D is TRBD2 (5 bases). The germline V gene encodes CDR1 MNHNY and CDR2 SVGAGI (reference sequence). The CDR3 covers 15 residues. Deletions cut 6 bases from V and 0 bases from J, with 15 bases between. The CDR3 nucleotides are TGTGCCAGCAGCCCCAGGAGGCCGGCCTCCTACGAGCAGTACTTC. It yields the protein CASSPRRPASYEQYF.

The V and J genes are TRBV7-3 and TRBJ1-3; tentatively, D is TRBD1 (6 bases). This CDR3 spans 15 amino acids. V shed 6 bases and J shed 5 bases, with 17 bases lying between them. Per the germline V gene, CDR1 is SGHTA and CDR2 is FQGTGA. CDR3 sequence reads: CASSSPSQGRNTIYF. The CDR3 coding sequence is TGTGCCAGCAGTAGCCCTTCCCAGGGGAGAAACACCATATATTTT.

J is TRBJ2-1 and V is TRBV11-2; D possibly corresponds to TRBD2 (6 bases). V dropped 5 bases and J dropped 0 bases, with 8 bases sitting between them. Germline CDR1 is SGHAT and CDR2 is FQNNGV. The CDR3 is made up of 14 amino acids. This CDR3 is CASSQRASYNEQFF. As DNA, the CDR3 is TGTGCCAGCAGCCAGCGGGCCTCCTACAATGAGCAGTTCTTC.

The chain recombines TRBV29-1 with TRBJ2-2; a weak D match, TRBD1 (6 bases). This CDR3 region has 15 residues. The germline V and J ends were trimmed by 4 bases and 3 bases, with 15 bases remaining between them. The germline V gene encodes CDR1 SQVTM and CDR2 ANQGSEA. The CDR3 loop reads CSVASGTQYTGELFF. The CDR3 DNA reads as TGCAGCGTTGCCTCCGGGACACAATACACCGGGGAGCTGTTTTTT.

V and J are TRBV6-1 and TRBJ2-2, with 7 bases fitting TRBD2. Looked up from germline, CDR1 is MNHNS and CDR2 is SASEGT. V shed 7 bases and J 4 bases; nucleotides not matched to a gene: 6. CDR3 length equals 14 residues. The CDR3 nucleotides read TGTGCCAGCACACGGGGGGTTGGCACCGGGGAGCTGTTTTTT. It codes for CASTRGVGTGELFF.

The chain couples TRBV30 to TRBJ1-1, with D perhaps matching TRBD1 (6 bases). Trimming left V 3 bases short and J 5 bases short, with 16 bases between. Germline loops: CDR1 GTSNPN, CDR2 SVGIG (reference sequence). The CDR3 runs 14 residues. The CDR3 here is CAWRGGGAWTEAFF. The DNA for the CDR3 is TGTGCCTGGAGAGGCGGGGGCGCATGGACTGAAGCTTTCTTT. Variable domain in full (rest from reference TRBV30 and TRBJ1-1): SQTIHQWPATLVQPVGSPLSLECTVEGTSNPNLYWYRQAAGRGLQLLFYSVGIGQISSEVPQNLSASRPQDRQFILSSKKLLLSDSGFYLCAWRGGGAWTEAFFGQGTRLTVV.

This sequence joins TRBV5-4 and TRBJ2-6; D remains ambiguous. The CDR3 loop spans 18 amino acids. Germline assignment: CDR1 SGHNT and CDR2 YYREEE (reference sequence). V lost 1 base, J lost 2 bases, and 16 bases lay in between. The CDR3 loop is CASSLPSAPGAGANVLTF. The CDR3 region has the DNA TGTGCCAGCAGCTTGCCGTCGGCCCCTGGAGCTGGGGCCAACGTCCTGACTTTC.